These T cell receptor beta chains were read from a single sample in a study of T cell repertoires in cytomegalovirus infection. The antigens these receptors bind are not known. TCRdb fed the reads into MiXCR, producing one record per CDR3 protein. Among some 350,000 distinct CDR3 sequences, about 29% were seen once, and the ten largest hold about 19%. The sequencing here drew on cultured PBMCs, taken from culture after CMV antigen stimulation. All receptors derive from a human donor in good health (CMV status not recorded). Some clones in this sample may be carry-over from other donors' samples. Each CDR3 is given with its conserved first and last residue. The D gene is left open where the match is weak. Expanded clones get a size class; other rows say once, few or many, or leave the size out.

- TRBJ1-5 TRBV27 - TGTGCCAGCAGCCCCAAGCGGGATCAGCCCCAGCATTTT CASSPKRDQPQHF
- TRBJ2-1 TRBV11-2 - TGTGCCAGCGGGGAGGGGGGTAATGAGCAGTTCTTC CASGEGGNEQFF
few TRBJ2-3 TRBV18 - TGTGCCAGCTCACCACAAAGGGTCACAGATACGCAGTATTTT CASSPQRVTDTQYF
many TRBJ2-3 TRBV11-1 - TGTGCCAGCGTCCGGGCAGGGCAGGATACGCAGTATTTT CASVRAGQDTQYF
- TRBJ1-2 TRBV11-2 - TGTGCCAGCAGTGGGCTGGGGGATGGCTACACCTTC CASSGLGDGYTF
- TRBJ2-1 TRBV5-1 - TGCGCCAGCAGCTTGAGGCGGAGTCGGTCCTACAATGAGCAGTTCTTC CASSLRRSRSYNEQFF
- TRBJ1-1 TRBV20-1 - TGCAGTGCTAGTTTGGCCAGCTACACTGAAGCTTTCTTT CSASLASYTEAFF
few TRBJ2-1 TRBV20-1 TRBD2 TGCAGTGCTAGAGCGGCCGGGGGGTCAAATGAGCAGTTCTTC CSARAAGGSNEQFF
many TRBJ1-1 TRBV7-2 - TGTGCCAGCAGCTTAGTAGGTATGGCCACTGAAGCTTTCTTT CASSLVGMATEAFF
- TRBJ2-2 TRBV23-1 TRBD2 TGCGCCAGCAGACGGGGACCGAAAGGGACTAGCGGGAGGTCGTGGCTGTTTTTT CASRRGPKGTSGRSWLFF
- TRBJ1-4 TRBV28 - TGTGCCAGCAGTTCCCAGGCAGGTGGTCAAGAAAAACTGTTTTTT CASSSQAGGQEKLFF
- TRBJ1-4 TRBV20-1 TRBD1 TGCAGTGCTAGAGCCCCCGGGACAGGATTGGAAAAACTGTTTTTT CSARAPGTGLEKLFF
- TRBJ2-1 TRBV7-2 - TGTGCCAGCAGCACAAGACAATCCTCTTTAGATCACAATGAGCAGTTCTTC CASSTRQSSLDHNEQFF
- TRBJ2-7 TRBV30 TRBD2 TGTGCCTGGAGTGTACGGAGTTGGGCGCGGGAGTTCAAGGACGAGCAGTACTTC CAWSVRSWAREFKDEQYF
- TRBJ2-3 TRBV19 - TGTGCCAGTAGTGAGACCCGATGGGATACGCAGTATTTT CASSETRWDTQYF
many TRBJ1-1 TRBV7-2 - TGTGCCAGCAGCTTAGCCATCATGAACACTGAAGCTTTCTTT CASSLAIMNTEAFF
many TRBJ1-2 TRBV19 - TGTGCCAGTAAAGGGACGGCAAAAGGCTACACCTTC CASKGTAKGYTF
- TRBJ2-7 TRBV6-8 TRBD2 TGTGCCAGCACCCCTTACGGGGGGAATACCTACGAGCAGTACTTC CASTPYGGNTYEQYF
- TRBJ1-1 TRBV19 - TGTGCCAGTAAAGGGCTGAGGGATCCTGAAGCTTTCTTT CASKGLRDPEAFF
- TRBJ2-7 TRBV6-1 - TGTGCCAGCATCAAGGGACTTGAAACCTACGAGCAGTACTTC CASIKGLETYEQYF
- TRBJ1-2 TRBV19 TRBD1 TGTGCCAGTAGGGAGACAGGGAGGTCTAACTATGGCTACACCTTC CASRETGRSNYGYTF
- TRBJ2-1 TRBV24-1 - TGTGCCTCTTCCTTCGGCGATGAGCAGTTCTTC CASSFGDEQFF
few TRBJ2-1 TRBV12-3/TRBV12-4 TRBD1 TGTGCCAGCAGTCTCTACCGGGACAGGGGGGATGAGCAGTTCTTC CASSLYRDRGDEQFF
many TRBJ1-1 TRBV7-2 - TGTGCCAGCAGCTTTAGCGTGAACACTGAAGCTTTCTTT CASSFSVNTEAFF
many TRBJ2-1 TRBV27 - TGTGCCAGCAGTTTGAGCAGACAGCTCGTCTACAATGAGCAGTTCTTC CASSLSRQLVYNEQFF
- TRBJ2-5 TRBV2 TRBD2 TGTGCCAGCAGTGAACTAGCGGGGGGCCAAGAGACCCAGTACTTC CASSELAGGQETQYF
- TRBJ2-3 TRBV7-6 TRBD2 TGTGCCAGCAGTCGGGGGGCTAGCGGGGGCCCAGATACGCAGTATTTT CASSRGASGGPDTQYF
- TRBJ2-3 TRBV19 - TGTGCCAGTAGCGGGACAAACCGAGATACGCAGTATTTT CASSGTNRDTQYF
- TRBJ1-2 TRBV15 - TGTGCCACCAGCAGAGCTTTGGAGTATGGCTACACCTTC CATSRALEYGYTF
many TRBJ2-2 TRBV12-3/TRBV12-4 - TGTGCCAGCAGTTTAGACAGCCGGAACACCGGGGAGCTGTTTTTT CASSLDSRNTGELFF
few TRBJ2-7 TRBV5-4 TRBD2 TGTGCCAGCAGCCCCGGTGGAGGGACTAGCGGGAGAATGGTATACGAGCAGTACTTC CASSPGGGTSGRMVYEQYF
few TRBJ1-2 TRBV12-3/TRBV12-4 - TGTGCCAGCAGCCCGGAGGTTTTGGGCTACACCTTC CASSPEVLGYTF
- TRBJ1-2 TRBV5-5 TRBD1 TGTGCCAGCAGCTTTGGGACAGGGTCTGGTGGCTACACCTTC CASSFGTGSGGYTF
- TRBJ2-5 TRBV19 - TGTGCCAGTAATGAGGCGTGGAGGGGTGGGCAAGAGACCCAGTACTTC CASNEAWRGGQETQYF
few TRBJ2-1 TRBV7-2 TRBD2 TGTGCCAGCAGTCGGACTAGCGGGAGTTTTGAGCAGTTCTTC CASSRTSGSFEQFF
- TRBJ2-4 TRBV28 TRBD1 TGTGCCAGCAGCTCCCTTTCAGACAGGGCAATCGGAAACATTCAGTACTTC CASSSLSDRAIGNIQYF
- TRBJ2-2 TRBV30 TRBD2 TGTGCCTGGAGTGCGAGACTAGCGTTCGGGGAGCTGTTTTTT CAWSARLAFGELFF
- TRBJ2-5 TRBV6-5 TRBD2 TGTGCCAGCGGAGGAGCAGCGGGAGGGGGGGGGACCCAGTACTTC CASGGAAGGGGTQYF
few TRBJ2-2 TRBV6-1 - TGTGCCAGCAGCCCACAACCGAACACCGGGGAGCTGTTTTTT CASSPQPNTGELFF
- TRBJ1-1 TRBV29-1 - TGCAGCGTTGAAATGACGGGAGAAGCTTTCTTT CSVEMTGEAFF
- TRBJ2-7 TRBV7-2 TRBD1 TGTGCCAGCAGCCCGGCAGGGGGACGGCAGTACTTC CASSPAGGRQYF
- TRBJ2-2 TRBV7-2 - TGTGCCAGCAGCGAGGGACTGACGAACACCGGGGAGCTGTTTTTT CASSEGLTNTGELFF
many TRBJ2-4 TRBV11-2 TRBD1 TGTGCCAGCAGCTTTCTCAGGGGGAACGGGAACATTCAGTACTTC CASSFLRGNGNIQYF
- TRBJ2-3 TRBV27 TRBD1 TGTGCCAGCAGTTCCCCTGCAGGGGGAAACACAGATACGCAGTATTTT CASSSPAGGNTDTQYF
few TRBJ2-7 TRBV29-1 - TGCAGCGTTGAAATGGGGACCCGTACGTCCTACGAGCAGTACTTC CSVEMGTRTSYEQYF
many TRBJ2-7 TRBV7-2 - TGTGCCAGCAGCTCCCTCCGGACCGAGACGCAGCAGTACTTC CASSSLRTETQQYF
few TRBJ2-3 TRBV7-9 - TGTGCCAGCAGCTTTCAGCGGTTTGGCACAGATACGCAGTATTTT CASSFQRFGTDTQYF